This TCR beta chain was documented in a study of T cells in Graves' hyperthyroidism and ophthalmopathy. Authors of the study amplified TCR beta CDR3 regions from RNA transcripts. The study used the HTBI primer set for a first-round RT-PCR of the TCR CDR3. TCRdb called the multiplex PCR reads again in MiXCR, with one record for every CDR3 protein. The table shows about 600,000 distinct CDR3 sequences, with roughly 16% occurring only once. V was clipped by 5 bases and J by 4 bases, with 14 bases between them. The germline V gene encodes CDR1 SGHNT and CDR2 YYREEE (reference sequence). This CDR3 spans 14 amino acids.

The sequenced sample was blood. The TCR sequence derives from a middle-aged woman with Graves' ophthalmopathy. The V and J genes are TRBV5-4 and TRBJ2-3, with D possibly matching TRBD1 (6 bases). CDR3 nucleotide sequence: TGTGCCAGCAGACGGGACATTGTACCAGATACGCAGTATTTT. This gives the protein CASRRDIVPDTQYF.